Shown below are 30 T cell receptor beta chains from a single sample sequenced in a study of T cells in Graves' hyperthyroidism and ophthalmopathy. There were TCR beta CDR3 regions amplified from RNA transcripts. The primer set for the first-round RT-PCR of the TCR CDR3 was HTBI. MiXCR, run by TCRdb on the multiplex PCR reads, gives a single entry per CDR3 protein. The table includes a few hundred thousand distinct CDR3 sequences, roughly 15% detected once. Sequencing was performed on blood. These receptors all come from a woman between 40 and 50 years old with Graves' hyperthyroidism that later progressed to Graves' ophthalmopathy.

This clonotype was recorded many times. The rearrangement links TRBV3-1 to TRBJ2-3; 7 bases match TRBD1. Germline V gene lookup returns CDR1 LGHDT and CDR2 YNNKEL (reference sequence). This CDR3 contains 15 residues. V lost 4 bases to trimming and J lost 7 bases; unmatched junction nucleotides: 11. CDR3 nucleotides: TGTGCCAGCAGCCCAGGGGGACCAAAACCATATACGCAGTATTTT. Its protein is CASSPGGPKPYTQYF.

This chain joins TRBV27 and TRBJ1-5, with a possible D match to TRBD1 (5 bases). The V end lost 1 base, the J end lost 6 bases, and 10 bases lay between the germline ends. Germline CDR1 is MNHEY and CDR2 is SMNVEV (reference sequence). CDR3 length: 14 residues. CDR3 protein: CASSLLPGTQPQHF. CDR3 bases: TGTGCCAGCAGTTTATTACCCGGGACTCAGCCCCAGCATTTT.

This clonotype was found a few times. The J gene is TRBJ2-4, the V gene TRBV10-2; TRBD2 aligns across 7 bases. The junction had 5 bases not matched to a gene; V was cut back by 4 bases and J by 2 bases. The CDR3 has 15 amino acids. Looked up from germline, CDR1 is WSHSY and CDR2 is SAAADI. This CDR3 is CASSVSGLTKNIQYF. CDR3 DNA: TGCGCCAGCAGTGTTAGCGGGTTGACCAAAAACATTCAGTACTTC.

The rearrangement links TRBV2 to TRBJ2-7; 8 positions agree with TRBD1. V was clipped by 8 bases and J by 3 bases; unmatched bases: 6. This CDR3 is built from 13 residues. Germline CDR1 and CDR2: SNHLY and FYNNEI. In DNA form, the CDR3 reads TGTGCCAGCCGACAGGGGACATTCTACGAGCAGTACTTC. Its translation is CASRQGTFYEQYF.

This CDR3 reads CASSQAERDSSYEQYF. CDR3 in DNA: TGTGCCAGCAGCCAAGCTGAGCGGGACAGCTCCTACGAGCAGTACTTC. The chain couples TRBV4-2 to TRBJ2-7; D possibly matches TRBD1 or TRBD2 (7 bases each). This CDR3 is 16 amino acids long. The germline V and J ends were trimmed by 1 base and 0 bases, with 13 bases remaining between them. Germline-derived CDR1 and CDR2 are LGHNA and YNFKEQ.

This clonotype was found many times. The rearrangement links TRBV29-1 to TRBJ1-1; D ambiguous. Per germline, CDR1 SQVTM and CDR2 ANQGSEA. V shed 2 bases and J shed 6 bases, with 13 bases lying between them. There are 13 residues in the CDR3. The CDR3 spells CSVEFRGLSEAFF. CDR3 in DNA: TGCAGCGTTGAATTTCGGGGTCTCTCTGAAGCTTTCTTT.

This clonotype was seen once. A much larger clone differs by one base, so this may be a read error. This chain joins TRBV30 and TRBJ2-3; D not certain. The CDR3 extends over 11 amino acids. Germline values: CDR1 GTSNPN, CDR2 SVGIG (reference sequence). CDR3 residues: CVWTHTDTQYF. DNA of the CDR3: TGTGTCTGGACCCACACAGATACGCAGTATTTT.

This sequence joins TRBV7-9 and TRBJ1-2; no clear D. CDR1 and CDR2 (germline): SEHNR, FQNEAQ (reference sequence). The CDR3 length is 15 residues. V shed 5 bases and J shed 2 bases, with 15 bases lying between them. The CDR3 DNA follows: TGTGCCAGCAGCCCTGGAAGAGGACGGAACTATGGCTACACCTTC. Its translation is CASSPGRGRNYGYTF.

This clonotype came up many times. The chain couples TRBV30 to TRBJ2-3, with D uncertain. This CDR3 is 13 amino acids long. The V end lost 3 bases, the J end lost 0 bases, and 7 bases lay between the germline ends. Germline loops: CDR1 GTSNPN, CDR2 SVGIG (reference sequence). The chain's CDR3 is CAWSKRSTDTQYF. CDR3 DNA sequence: TGTGCCTGGAGCAAACGGAGCACAGATACGCAGTATTTT.

V gene TRBV7-9 combines with J gene TRBJ2-1, with 7 bases fitting TRBD2. This CDR3 comprises 11 residues. The germline CDR1 and CDR2 sequences are SEHNR and FQNEAQ (reference sequence). Trimming at V came to 10 bases and at J to 9 bases, leaving 6 bases not matched to a gene. CDR3 amino acids: CANRREPEQFF. CDR3 DNA: TGTGCCAACCGGCGGGAGCCTGAGCAGTTCTTC.

This clonotype was seen ten or more times. V is TRBV14 and J is TRBJ2-7, with D uncertain. V lost 1 base to trimming and J lost 0 bases, with 7 bases between them. CDR1 and CDR2 from the germline V gene are SGHDN and FVKESK. The CDR3 is made up of 14 amino acids. DNA of the CDR3: TGTGCCAGCAGCCAAGTCCCCCGCTCCTACGAGCAGTACTTC. It encodes CASSQVPRSYEQYF.

This clonotype occurred once. With a much larger clone just one base away, this may be a read error. J is TRBJ2-7 and V is TRBV9, with 12 bases matching TRBD2. This CDR3 has 16 amino acids. Germline CDR1 and CDR2: SGDLS and YYNGEE. V was pared by 3 bases and J by 0 bases, with 4 bases of the junction left unmatched. The CDR3 DNA sequence: TGTGCCAGCAGCGCCGGACTAGCGGGGAGCTCCTACGAGCAGTACTTC. This sequence encodes CASSAGLAGSSYEQYF.

This clonotype has at least ten counts. The V call is TRBV18, the J call TRBJ2-1; TRBD2 is a possible D gene (6 bases). Germline V gene sequence: CDR1 KGHSH, CDR2 LQKENI. The CDR3 is made up of 16 amino acids. The V end lost 3 bases, the J end lost 4 bases, and 16 bases lay between the germline ends. CDR3 bases: TGTGCCAGCTCACCGATGGGGGGAGTCGGTTACAATGAGCAGTTCTTC. Amino acid sequence: CASSPMGGVGYNEQFF. Based on the CDR3 plus reference TRBV18 and TRBJ2-1, the full variable domain is NAGVMQNPRHLVRRRGQEARLRCSPMKGHSHVYWYRQLPEEGLKFMVYLQKENIIDESGMPKERFSAEFPKEGPSILRIQQVVRGDSAAYFCASSPMGGVGYNEQFFGPGTRLTVL.

This clonotype has a handful of counts. The chain combines TRBV19 with TRBJ1-1; D might be TRBD1 (6 bases). Germline V gene sequence: CDR1 LNHDA, CDR2 SQIVND (reference sequence). V was shortened by 8 bases and J by 1 base, with 14 bases between the two germline ends. The CDR3 consists of 14 residues. This CDR3 reads CASHMLDRNTEAFF. The CDR3 DNA reads TGTGCCAGTCATATGCTGGACAGGAACACTGAAGCTTTCTTT.

This clonotype was seen only once. This chain joins TRBV11-2 and TRBJ2-7; 9 bases align to TRBD2. This CDR3 comprises 15 residues. With V trimmed by 6 bases and J by 0 bases, 6 bases remained unmatched. Germline CDR1 is SGHAT and CDR2 is FQNNGV. CDR3 region: CASSPNSGSSYEQYF. CDR3 bases: TGTGCCAGCAGTCCCAATAGCGGGAGCTCCTACGAGCAGTACTTC. Together with reference TRBV11-2 and TRBJ2-7, the CDR3 gives the full variable domain: EAGVAQSPRYKIIEKRQSVAFWCNPISGHATLYWYQQILGQGPKLLIQFQNNGVVDDSQLPKDRFSAERLKGVDSTLKIQPAKLEDSAVYLCASSPNSGSSYEQYFGPGTRLTVT.

This clonotype was recorded at least ten times. The gene calls are TRBV6-7 and TRBJ1-2, with unresolved D. TRBV6-7 is assigned to the ORF class and has an uncertain function. The V end lost 10 bases, the J end lost 2 bases, and 8 bases lay between the germline ends. The CDR3 totals 11 residues. CDR3 residues: CAIGRNYGYTF. CDR3 nucleotide sequence: TGTGCCATCGGGAGGAACTATGGCTACACCTTC.

This clonotype has a count of ten or more. The V and J genes are TRBV11-2 and TRBJ2-7, with D possibly being TRBD1 (5 bases). The CDR3 sequence is 14 residues long. V was trimmed by 1 base and J by 6 bases, leaving 13 bases between them. Germline V gene lookup returns CDR1 SGHAT and CDR2 FQNNGV. CDR3 sequence (DNA): TGTGCCAGCAGCTTAGGGCCAGGGAAACGCGAGCAGTACTTC. Protein: CASSLGPGKREQYF.

This chain links TRBV4-1 with TRBJ2-1, with D possibly being TRBD2 (5 bases). Trimming left V 0 bases short and J 2 bases short, with 14 bases between. CDR1 MGHRA and CDR2 YSYEKL come from the germline V gene. The CDR3 totals 17 residues. Written as DNA, the CDR3 is TGCGCCAGCAGCCAAGAGACCCGAGGGCCCCCCTACAATGAGCAGTTCTTC. This encodes CASSQETRGPPYNEQFF.

The chain recombines TRBV7-9 with TRBJ1-1; TRBD1 is a possible D gene (6 bases). V dropped 6 bases and J dropped 6 bases, with 17 bases sitting between them. The CDR3 runs to 14 residues. Germline-derived CDR1 and CDR2 are SEHNR and FQNEAQ (reference sequence). DNA for the CDR3: TGTGCCAGCAGACAACAGGGCGAAGCGCCTGAAGCTTTCTTT. It yields the protein CASRQQGEAPEAFF.

Only a few counts were recorded for this clonotype. Since no conserved phenylalanine or tryptophan closes the CDR3, a read error is the likely cause. The rearrangement uses TRBV11-1 and TRBJ1-1; a possible D gene is TRBD1 (6 bases). Germline values: CDR1 SGHAT, CDR2 FQDESV (reference sequence). The CDR3 extends over 15 amino acids. The CDR3 nucleotides are TGTGCCAGCAGCCACCCTGGACAGATGAACACCGAAGCTTTCTCT. Encoded protein: CASSHPGQMNTEAFS.

The chain uses TRBV6-1 and TRBJ2-1; 7 nucleotides agree with TRBD1. The CDR3 runs to 13 residues. In germline, CDR1 is MNHNS, CDR2 SASEGT. Losses at the gene ends were 6 bases for V and 6 bases for J; bases not matched to a gene: 5. The CDR3 region has the DNA TGTGCCAGCAGGCGCTCAGGGGGCAATGAGCAGTTCTTC. Translating it yields CASRRSGGNEQFF.

This clonotype has ten or more counts. The V call is TRBV29-1, the J call TRBJ2-1; unclear D gene. Trimming pared 6 bases from V and 8 bases from J, leaving 17 bases between. CDR1 is SQVTM and CDR2 is ANQGSEA in the germline V gene. This CDR3 has 13 amino acids. CDR3 protein: CSVRGRFSDEQFF. CDR3 in DNA: TGCAGCGTCCGTGGTAGGTTCTCCGATGAGCAGTTCTTC.

This clonotype was seen at least ten times. The chain has TRBV29-1 and TRBJ2-3; 7 bases map to TRBD1. Germline values: CDR1 SQVTM, CDR2 ANQGSEA. The CDR3 covers 13 residues. Losses at the gene ends were 4 bases for V and 9 bases for J; bases not matched to a gene: 10. CDR3 in DNA: TGCAGCGTTGGGAGACAGGGAATTTCGACGCAGTATTTT. The encoded protein is CSVGRQGISTQYF.

The J gene is TRBJ2-5, the V gene TRBV12-3 or TRBV12-4; 7 nucleotides agree with TRBD2. The CDR3 contains 17 residues. J was trimmed by 5 bases and V by 6 bases; bases with no gene match: 18. The DNA of the CDR3 is TGTGCCAGCAGCCAGTTTTTTTGGGGGAGGGACCGGGAGACCCAGTACTTC. It translates to CASSQFFWGRDRETQYF.

This clonotype was recorded many times. This chain uses TRBV19 with TRBJ2-1, with 12 bases that match TRBD2. The ends lost 4 bases at V and 0 bases at J; junction bases unmatched: 7. CDR1 is LNHDA, CDR2 SQIVND, per germline (reference sequence). CDR3 length: 18 amino acids. CDR3 DNA sequence: TGTGCCAGTAGTAAACGCCGGACTAGCGGGACCTCCTACAATGAGCAGTTCTTC. This translates into CASSKRRTSGTSYNEQFF.

This clonotype was counted ten times or more. One end of the junction fails to match germline, which may point to a read error. The chain employs TRBV18 and TRBJ2-1, with 9 bases that match TRBD2. In germline, CDR1 is KGHSH, CDR2 LQKENI. The CDR3 contains 15 residues. The CDR3 nucleotides are TGTGCCAGCTCACCACCTGGGACTAGCTACCATGAGCAGTTCTTC. It encodes CASSPPGTSYHEQFF.

This clonotype was counted many times. This chain links TRBV6-1 with TRBJ2-1, with TRBD2 matching 13 bases. The CDR3 consists of 18 residues. The germline V gene has CDR1 MNHNS and CDR2 SASEGT. J was trimmed by 6 bases and V by 6 bases; bases with no gene match: 14. CDR3 amino acids: CASRARTSGSVWFNEQFF. CDR3 DNA sequence: TGTGCCAGCAGGGCCCGGACTAGCGGGAGCGTCTGGTTCAATGAGCAGTTCTTC.

This clonotype was detected a few times. CDR3 DNA: TGTGCCAGCAGCTCCCTCATGGAGCGGAGAGAATACAATGAGCAGTTCTTC. As protein: CASSSLMERREYNEQFF. The gene calls are TRBV7-9 and TRBJ2-1; D possibly corresponds to TRBD2 (5 bases). Germline V gene sequence: CDR1 SEHNR, CDR2 FQNEAQ (reference sequence). V shed 4 bases and J shed 4 bases, with 20 bases lying between them. This CDR3 spans 17 amino acids.

This clonotype was observed many times. The chain is built from TRBV12-3 or TRBV12-4 and TRBJ1-5, with a possible D match to TRBD1 (5 bases). Trimming stripped 8 bases from V and 2 bases from J, with 16 bases between. CDR3 length equals 15 residues. The CDR3 sequence: CASLMGGVGNQPQHF. The CDR3 bases are TGTGCCAGCCTAATGGGGGGGGTGGGCAATCAGCCCCAGCATTTT.

The chain links TRBV28 to TRBJ1-2; 8 bases agree with TRBD1. CDR3 size: 15 residues. J was trimmed by 0 bases and V by 3 bases; bases with no gene match: 3. CDR1 and CDR2 (germline): MDHEN, SYDVKM. CDR3 nucleotide sequence: TGTGCCAGCAGTTTGACAGGGGCGTCTAACTATGGCTACACCTTC. It codes for CASSLTGASNYGYTF.